The subject of this entry is one T cell receptor (beta chain). Antigen specificity is unknown. Assay: immunoSEQ multiplex PCR; the TCRdb copy retains only in-frame clones and omits some. The sample includes 75,000 to 90,000 clones, 80% to 90% of them seen just once. The data were obtained in a study of T cell responses to AZD1222 COVID-19 vaccine. The CDR3 runs to 15 residues. The V end lost 3 bases, the J end lost 0 bases, and 12 bases lay between the germline ends. The germline V gene has CDR1 MNHNS and CDR2 SASEGT. Whole-study results and caveats: Baseline seropositivity occurred in only a handful of AZD1222 recipients. The donor cohort was predominantly white British with a female majority, and clonal diversity may have been underestimated. Along spike, vaccine-associated CD4 TCRs were found throughout, with dominance at 160-218 and 743-854.

The rearrangement joins TRBV6-1 to TRBJ2-7; D is unclear. Here the sequenced sample was peripheral blood, taken 28 days after the second AZD1222 dose. The origin of this receptor is an adult who received the AZD1222 COVID-19 vaccine. This CDR3 reads CASSDDMGSSYEQYF. For the CDR3, the DNA is TGTGCCAGCAGTGACGACATGGGAAGCTCCTACGAGCAGTACTTC.